This entry lists 23 T cell receptor beta chains sequenced from one sample in a study of Ad26.COV2.S vaccination and SARS-CoV-2 variants. Libraries were prepared by immunoSEQ multiplex PCR; TCRdb keeps only in-frame clonotypes and omits some of them. This table holds hundreds of thousands of clones, roughly four fifths found once. Sample treatment: roughly 19 received Ad26.COV2.S at low or high dose, single or two shots; about 5 received placebo; per-sample allocation not given. Day 63 after the first vaccine or placebo injection was the time point for sampling. This sample comprised peripheral blood, obtained in a trial of Ad26.COV2.S vaccine versus placebo. Source of these receptors: a person aged 18-60 years who received the Ad26.COV2.S COVID-19 vaccine or a placebo.

The CDR3 sequence: CASSVRAGAIYYEQYF. As DNA, the CDR3 is TGTGCCAGCAGCGTGCGGGCAGGGGCTATTTACTACGAGCAGTACTTC. The gene calls are TRBV9 and TRBJ2-7; D may be TRBD1 (6 bases). Deletions cut 2 bases from V and 3 bases from J, with 18 bases between. CDR1 is SGDLS and CDR2 is YYNGEE in the germline V gene. The CDR3 is 16 amino acids. The full variable domain, with the rest looked up from reference TRBV9 and TRBJ2-7, is DSGVTQTPKHLITATGQRVTLRCSPRSGDLSVYWYQQSLDQGLQFLIQYYNGEERAKGNILERFSAQQFPDLHSELNLSSLELGDSALYFCASSVRAGAIYYEQYFGPGTRLTVT.

This chain connects TRBV29-1 to TRBJ2-1; 13 nucleotides line up with TRBD2. Trimming at V came to 4 bases and at J to 7 bases, leaving 4 bases not matched to a gene. The V gene's germline CDR1 is SQVTM and CDR2 ANQGSEA. This CDR3 comprises 14 residues. In DNA form, the CDR3 reads TGCAGCGTTGTAGGGACTAGCGGGATAAATGAGCAGTTCTTC. Translation gives CSVVGTSGINEQFF.

This clone was found once. The chain recombines TRBV6-5 with TRBJ2-3; no firm D call. The germline gives CDR1 MNHEY, CDR2 SVGAGI. V lost 6 bases to trimming and J lost 2 bases, with 15 bases between them. There are 15 residues in the CDR3. In DNA, the CDR3 is TGTGCCAGCAGCCTTACCGGAAGACCCACAGATACGCAGTATTTT. Amino acid sequence: CASSLTGRPTDTQYF.

This clone was found a few times. The sample has other DNA sequences that encode this CDR3 too. The chain recombines TRBV7-2 with TRBJ2-7; 10 bases agree with TRBD2. After removal of 3 bases from V and 2 bases from J, the junction contained 1 base not matched to a gene. The CDR3 loop spans 14 amino acids. Germline lookup yields CDR1 SGHTA and CDR2 FQGNSA. The CDR3 nucleotides read TGTGCCAGCAGCTTCAGCGGGGGGGCCTACGAGCAGTACTTC. Translation: CASSFSGGAYEQYF.

This CDR3 is CASSPRPTGGGGPGRELFF. For the CDR3, the DNA is TGTGCCAGCAGTCCCAGACCGACAGGGGGGGGAGGCCCTGGGCGGGAGCTGTTTTTT. J is TRBJ2-2 and V is TRBV27, with TRBD1 matching 9 bases. V gave up 5 bases and J gave up 9 bases; unmatched junction bases: 22. The CDR3 covers 19 residues. Germline V gene sequence: CDR1 MNHEY, CDR2 SMNVEV (reference sequence).

The chain is built from TRBV27 and TRBJ2-7; the D gene could be TRBD1 or TRBD2 (6 bases each). Between the trimmed V and J ends, which lost 11 bases and 2 bases, there was a span of 16 bases. The CDR3 spans 13 residues. CDR1 is MNHEY and CDR2 is SMNVEV in the germline V gene (reference sequence). The CDR3: CAVSGRGAYEQYF. The CDR3, as DNA: TGTGCCGTCAGCGGAAGGGGGGCCTACGAGCAGTACTTC.

There are a few counts of this clone. This sequence joins TRBV18 and TRBJ1-1; no reliable D call. Germline loops: CDR1 KGHSH, CDR2 LQKENI. The CDR3 covers 15 residues. Trimming took off 5 bases at V and 0 bases at J, with 13 bases between the two ends. The CDR3 loop is CASSGALHMNTEAFF. The CDR3 DNA sequence: TGTGCCAGCTCAGGTGCTCTGCACATGAACACTGAAGCTTTCTTT.

This clone came up a few times. The chain links TRBV7-9 to TRBJ1-3, with TRBD1 matching over 7 bases. With V trimmed by 7 bases and J by 1 base, 1 base remained unmatched. The CDR3 has 13 amino acids. Germline V lookup: CDR1 SEHNR, CDR2 FQNEAQ (reference sequence). The CDR3: CASKGASGNTIYF. In nucleotides, the CDR3 is TGTGCCAGCAAGGGGGCTTCTGGAAACACCATATATTTT.

The table lists this clone with a few counts. The rearrangement joins TRBV29-1 to TRBJ1-4, with D possibly matching TRBD1 (6 bases). There are 15 residues in the CDR3. The germline gives CDR1 SQVTM, CDR2 ANQGSEA. V was clipped by 4 bases and J by 3 bases, with 15 bases between them. The CDR3 bases are TGCAGCGTTGTCCTGGGGGGCCTTTCTAATGAAAAACTGTTTTTT. Residues: CSVVLGGLSNEKLFF.

Only one count was recorded for this clone. V gene TRBV7-6 combines with J gene TRBJ2-7; TRBD1 matches at 9 bases. CDR1 is SGHVS, CDR2 FNYEAQ, per germline. The CDR3 is 16 residues long. V lost 5 bases to trimming and J lost 3 bases; unmatched junction nucleotides: 11. CDR3 protein: CASSQGAGTGSYEQYF. CDR3 bases: TGTGCCAGCAGCCAGGGAGCTGGGACAGGGAGCTACGAGCAGTACTTC.

The rearrangement uses TRBV12-5 and TRBJ2-1; no definite D call. Germline V gene sequence: CDR1 LGHNT, CDR2 FRNRAP. CDR3 length equals 11 residues. V lost 4 bases and J lost 9, with 7 bases in between. The CDR3 here is CASGSGLEQFF. CDR3 sequence (DNA): TGTGCTAGTGGTTCCGGTCTTGAGCAGTTCTTC. The variable domain in full, completed from reference TRBV12-5 and TRBJ2-1, reads DARVTQTPRHKVTEMGQEVTMRCQPILGHNTVFWYRQTMMQGLELLAYFRNRAPLDDSGMPKDRFSAEMPDATLATLKIQPSEPRDSAVYFCASGSGLEQFFGPGTRLTVL.

Only one count was recorded for this clone. The V and J genes are TRBV24-1 and TRBJ2-1; 8 nucleotides line up with TRBD2. Per germline, CDR1 KGHDR and CDR2 SFDVKD. V was clipped by 0 bases and J by 7 bases; unmatched bases: 7. The CDR3 runs to 16 residues. CDR3 sequence reads: CATSDLYAGGRNEQFF. DNA of the CDR3: TGTGCCACCAGTGATTTGTATGCGGGAGGTAGGAATGAGCAGTTCTTC.

The chain has TRBV29-1 and TRBJ1-1; TRBD1 might be the D (6 bases). CDR3 length equals 10 residues. CDR1 is SQVTM and CDR2 is ANQGSEA in the germline V gene. CDR3 protein: CVGGATEAFF. For the CDR3, the DNA is TGCGTGGGGGGGGCAACTGAAGCTTTCTTT. The full variable domain, rest sourced from reference TRBV29-1 and TRBJ1-1, is SAVISQKPSRDICQRGTSLTIQCQVDSQVTMMFWYRQQPGQSLTLIATANQGSEATYESGFVIDKFPISRPNLTFSTLTVSNMSPEDSSIYLCVGGATEAFFGQGTRLTVV.

The chain has TRBV5-1 and TRBJ2-1; D is unclear. V lost 2 bases, J lost 4 bases, and 10 bases lay in between. The CDR3 runs 14 residues. Germline V gene data show CDR1 as SGHRS and CDR2 as YFSETQ. This chain's CDR3 is CASSFSPFYNEQFF. The CDR3 DNA follows: TGCGCCAGCAGCTTTAGTCCTTTTTACAATGAGCAGTTCTTC.

The chain joins TRBV2 to TRBJ1-2; TRBD1 matches 12 bases. J was trimmed by 3 bases and V by 6 bases; bases with no gene match: 2. Per the germline V gene, CDR1 is SNHLY and CDR2 is FYNNEI. The CDR3 sequence is 14 residues long. The CDR3 region is CASRGTGGDYGYTF. The CDR3 DNA follows: TGTGCCAGCAGGGGGACAGGGGGCGACTATGGCTACACCTTC.

CDR3 in amino acids: CASSSIGSFSPLHF. The DNA for the CDR3 is TGTGCCAGCAGCTCCATAGGAAGCTTCTCACCCCTCCACTTT. This chain joins TRBV6-5 and TRBJ1-6; D uncertain. The CDR3 contains 14 residues. Germline assignment: CDR1 MNHEY and CDR2 SVGAGI. Trimming left V 6 bases short and J 10 bases short, with 16 bases between.

The chain combines TRBV29-1 with TRBJ1-1, with D perhaps TRBD1 (5 bases). The CDR3 loop spans 14 amino acids. V dropped 6 bases and J dropped 5 bases, with 19 bases sitting between them. CDR1 and CDR2 (germline): SQVTM, ANQGSEA. CDR3 nucleotide sequence: TGCAGCGTGGAGGTGGGGGTTGGTGGAACTGAAGCTTTCTTT. This gives the protein CSVEVGVGGTEAFF.

The rearrangement joins TRBV4-1 to TRBJ2-7; D is ambiguous. The CDR3 consists of 14 residues. Germline V gene sequence: CDR1 MGHRA, CDR2 YSYEKL. Between the trimmed V and J ends, which lost 4 bases and 0 bases, there was a span of 10 bases. The CDR3: CASSLPQRSYEQYF. CDR3 bases: TGCGCCAGCAGCCTCCCACAGCGCTCCTACGAGCAGTACTTC.

This chain's CDR3 is CASSYPRGTEAFF. CDR3 DNA: TGTGCCAGCAGTTACCCAAGGGGAACTGAAGCTTTCTTT. The chain has TRBV6-5 and TRBJ1-1; D may be TRBD1 (5 bases). Germline values: CDR1 MNHEY, CDR2 SVGAGI. The CDR3 consists of 13 residues. V lost 2 bases to trimming and J lost 5 bases, with 9 bases between them.

In this sample, this clone turned up a few times. This CDR3 is CASSYSPIRGTNSPLHF. Here the CDR3 DNA reads TGTGCCAGCAGTTACTCGCCCATCAGGGGAACAAATTCACCCCTCCACTTT. This chain links TRBV6-7 with TRBJ1-6; possibly TRBD1 for D (6 bases). TRBV6-7 is sorted into the ORF group, with uncertain function. Trimming took off 0 bases at V and 7 bases at J, with 16 bases between the two ends. CDR3 size: 17 residues.

This clone has a handful of counts. The V call is TRBV23-1, the J call TRBJ1-2; weak D call: TRBD1 (5 bases). TRBV23-1 is an open reading frame, and its role is uncertain. CDR3 length equals 17 residues. V lost 4 bases, J lost 8 bases, and 26 bases lay in between. The CDR3 DNA follows: TGCGCCAGCAGTCCCCGGACAATCGACAGCTCACAGAGGGGCTACACCTTC. Translating gives CASSPRTIDSSQRGYTF.

The chain joins TRBV24-1 to TRBJ2-1; D is perhaps TRBD1 (5 bases). Between the trimmed V and J ends, which lost 4 bases and 4 bases, there was a span of 16 bases. The CDR3 is made up of 16 amino acids. Germline V gene data show CDR1 as KGHDR and CDR2 as SFDVKD. The CDR3 nucleotides are TGTGCCACCAGTGACTCCTGGGGCAGCCAATACAATGAGCAGTTCTTC. Encoded protein: CATSDSWGSQYNEQFF.

This clone was recorded once. The gene calls are TRBV4-1 and TRBJ1-1; TRBD1 agrees at 9 bases. The CDR3 runs 15 residues. J gave up 5 bases and V 1 base, and 5 bases lay outside the gene matches. Germline loops: CDR1 MGHRA, CDR2 YSYEKL. The CDR3 reads CASSQATGGKTEAFF. The CDR3 region has the DNA TGCGCCAGCAGCCAAGCGACAGGGGGTAAGACTGAAGCTTTCTTT.